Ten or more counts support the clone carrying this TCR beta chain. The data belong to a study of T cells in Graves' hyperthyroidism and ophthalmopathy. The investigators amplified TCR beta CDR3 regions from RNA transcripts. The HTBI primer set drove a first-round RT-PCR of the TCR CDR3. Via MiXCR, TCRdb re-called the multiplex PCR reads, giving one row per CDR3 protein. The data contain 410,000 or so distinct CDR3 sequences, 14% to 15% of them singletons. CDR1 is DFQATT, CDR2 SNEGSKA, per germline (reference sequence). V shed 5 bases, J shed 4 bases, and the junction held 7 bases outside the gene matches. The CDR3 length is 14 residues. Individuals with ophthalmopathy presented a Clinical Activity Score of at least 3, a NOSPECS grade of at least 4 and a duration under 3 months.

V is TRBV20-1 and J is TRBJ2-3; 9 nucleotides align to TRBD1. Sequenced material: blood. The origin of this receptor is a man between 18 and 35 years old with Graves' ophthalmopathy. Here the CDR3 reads CSASDRGIADTQYF. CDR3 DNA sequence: TGCAGTGCTTCGGACAGGGGTATTGCAGATACGCAGTATTTT.